These 26 T cell receptor beta chains originate from one sample sequenced in a study of early T cells in non-severe SARS-CoV-2 infection (dated by TCRdb to about 2021). To prepare the library, 5' RACE was applied. TCRdb lists the instrument as NextSeq 500. TCRdb reanalyzed the raw reads on its own, using fastp at Q25 for trimming and MiXCR for clone calling, and kept in-frame beta chains. Under each unique CDR3 protein, matching rows form one entry showing the most common genes and DNA. This sample holds approximately 100,000 distinct CDR3 sequences; about 14% were observed only once. The ten largest clones represent about 6.1% of the sample. Sequenced input: whole blood. The receptors stem from an adult who was a healthcare worker with PCR-confirmed SARS-CoV-2 infection or an uninfected control (not recorded which).

This clonotype was observed a few times. This rearrangement joins TRBV6-2 or TRBV6-3 to TRBJ2-6; weak D call: TRBD1 (5 bases). The germline CDR1 and CDR2 sequences are MNHEY and SVGEGT. V gave up 5 bases and J gave up 1 base, with 9 bases separating them. CDR3 length equals 15 residues. The CDR3 here is CASSPQGSGANVLTF. The CDR3 DNA reads TGTGCCAGCAGTCCTCAGGGTTCTGGGGCCAACGTCCTGACTTTC.

The chain combines TRBV9 with TRBJ2-7; D is possibly TRBD1 (6 bases). Germline CDR1 and CDR2: SGDLS and YYNGEE. The CDR3 is 15 residues long. V lost 2 bases to trimming and J lost 9 bases, with 21 bases between them. This chain's CDR3 is CASSVGITGKFLQYF. The CDR3 region has the DNA TGTGCCAGCAGCGTGGGGATCACAGGGAAGTTTTTGCAGTACTTC.

Only a few counts were recorded for this clonotype. The chain employs TRBV11-2 and TRBJ1-1; TRBD1 might be the D (6 bases). Germline CDR1 and CDR2: SGHAT and FQNNGV. The CDR3 has 14 residues. Trimming left V 4 bases short and J 4 bases short, with 13 bases between. The CDR3 region is CASSSDRVVTEAFF. The DNA for the CDR3 is TGTGCCAGCAGCTCGGACAGAGTGGTCACTGAAGCTTTCTTT.

This clonotype was counted only a few times. V is TRBV5-1 and J is TRBJ2-1; TRBD2 agrees at 7 bases. V was clipped by 2 bases and J by 0 bases; unmatched bases: 2. Germline V gene lookup returns CDR1 SGHRS and CDR2 YFSETQ. The CDR3 has 15 amino acids. CDR3 nucleotide sequence: TGCGCCAGCAGCTTCGGGGGGTTCTCCTACAATGAGCAGTTCTTC. Protein product: CASSFGGFSYNEQFF.

This clonotype came up a few times. The gene calls are TRBV7-2 and TRBJ2-2; D unresolved. The germline gives CDR1 SGHTA, CDR2 FQGNSA. Between the trimmed V and J ends, which lost 5 bases and 6 bases, there was a span of 13 bases. The CDR3 loop spans 14 amino acids. In DNA, the CDR3 is TGTGCCAGCAGCCCTAGACCGGTCCCCGGGGAGCTGTTTTTT. This sequence encodes CASSPRPVPGELFF.

The genes are TRBV7-2 and TRBJ1-2; D uncertain. The CDR3 has 12 residues. Per germline, CDR1 SGHTA and CDR2 FQGNSA. The ends were cut back, 1 base at V and 8 bases at J, with 8 bases in the middle. The CDR3 region has the DNA TGTGCCAGCAGCTTAGTGCTGAGAGGCTACACCTTC. It encodes CASSLVLRGYTF.

This clonotype was seen a few times. The gene calls are TRBV7-9 and TRBJ1-3, with D hard to call. Between the trimmed V and J ends, which lost 2 bases and 0 bases, there was a span of 8 bases. Germline loops: CDR1 SEHNR, CDR2 FQNEAQ (reference sequence). The CDR3 extends over 15 amino acids. The CDR3 DNA follows: TGTGCCAGCAGCTTAATCCAGAGCTCTGGAAACACCATATATTTT. Translation gives CASSLIQSSGNTIYF. Using reference TRBV7-9 and TRBJ1-3 for the parts outside the CDR3, the full variable domain is DTGVSQNPRHKITKRGQNVTFRCDPISEHNRLYWYRQTLGQGPEFLTYFQNEAQLEKSRLLSDRFSAERPKGSFSTLEIQRTEQGDSAMYLCASSLIQSSGNTIYFGEGSWLTVV.

J is TRBJ1-5 and V is TRBV29-1; D is possibly TRBD1 (5 bases). This CDR3 spans 13 amino acids. The V end lost 4 bases, the J end lost 4 bases, and 11 bases lay between the germline ends. Per the germline V gene, CDR1 is SQVTM and CDR2 is ANQGSEA. The CDR3 spells CSVGQGANQPQHF. CDR3 sequence (DNA): TGCAGCGTTGGTCAGGGAGCTAATCAGCCCCAGCATTTT. Variable domain in full (rest from reference TRBV29-1 and TRBJ1-5): SAVISQKPSRDICQRGTSLTIQCQVDSQVTMMFWYRQQPGQSLTLIATANQGSEATYESGFVIDKFPISRPNLTFSTLTVSNMSPEDSSIYLCSVGQGANQPQHFGDGTRLSIL.

This chain connects TRBV28 to TRBJ2-1, with 8 bases identical to TRBD2. CDR1 and CDR2 (germline): MDHEN, SYDVKM. The J segment lost 6 bases and the V segment lost 8 bases, leaving 12 bases of the junction unmatched. The CDR3 consists of 15 residues. The CDR3 DNA sequence: TGTGCCAGCGGTAGCCCGGGGGGGCCAAGCAATGAGCAGTTCTTC. Translation: CASGSPGGPSNEQFF.

This clonotype was observed a single time. V is TRBV6-5 and J is TRBJ1-1; 7 bases align to TRBD1. The CDR3 is 15 amino acids. J was trimmed by 6 bases and V by 5 bases; bases with no gene match: 12. The germline V gene encodes CDR1 MNHEY and CDR2 SVGAGI. The CDR3 protein is CASSPYSAGQPEAFF. The CDR3 DNA sequence: TGTGCCAGCAGTCCCTACTCCGCGGGACAGCCTGAAGCTTTCTTT.

The chain employs TRBV6-5 and TRBJ2-3, with D tentatively TRBD2 (7 bases). V was shortened by 10 bases and J by 5 bases, with 16 bases between the two germline ends. Germline-derived CDR1 and CDR2 are MNHEY and SVGAGI. CDR3 length: 13 amino acids. In DNA form, the CDR3 reads TGTGCCACCGGTCGGGGGGCCGGAGATACGCAGTATTTT. Protein: CATGRGAGDTQYF.

The chain joins TRBV20-1 to TRBJ2-3, with D uncertain. This CDR3 has 13 amino acids. Germline assignment: CDR1 DFQATT and CDR2 SNEGSKA (reference sequence). With 5 bases removed from V and 2 bases from J, the gap between germline ends came to 11 bases. The CDR3 DNA reads TGCAGTGCTTCCCCTAACCCCACAGATACGCAGTATTTT. Translating it yields CSASPNPTDTQYF.

This clonotype was detected a few times. V gene TRBV7-2 combines with J gene TRBJ2-5, with 7 bases matching TRBD2. CDR1 and CDR2 (germline): SGHTA, FQGNSA. V lost 5 bases to trimming and J lost 4 bases; unmatched junction nucleotides: 10. CDR3 length equals 15 residues. As DNA, the CDR3 is TGTGCCAGCAGCCCCCAGGGTAGCGGGTCAGAGACCCAGTACTTC. Protein: CASSPQGSGSETQYF.

The chain uses TRBV29-1 and TRBJ1-2; 7 bases line up with TRBD1. V was pared by 6 bases and J by 4 bases, with 11 bases of the junction left unmatched. The germline gives CDR1 SQVTM, CDR2 ANQGSEA. CDR3 length: 14 residues. The CDR3 coding sequence is TGCAGCGTATACCGCAGGGGGTTAGTCTATGGCTACACCTTC. This sequence encodes CSVYRRGLVYGYTF.

This clonotype was recorded many times. The chain links TRBV6-5 to TRBJ2-7; D is perhaps TRBD1 or TRBD2 (5 bases each). V was trimmed by 6 bases and J by 3 bases, leaving 12 bases between them. From germline, CDR1 is MNHEY and CDR2 SVGAGI. There are 13 residues in the CDR3. This chain's CDR3 is CASSRGRDYEQYF. In nucleotides, the CDR3 is TGTGCCAGCAGCCGGGGACGGGACTACGAGCAGTACTTC.

This clonotype was counted between two and nine times. The chain combines TRBV10-1 with TRBJ2-7; D might be TRBD1 (6 bases). The CDR3 runs 11 residues. V lost 8 bases and J 5 bases, leaving 10 bases between the germline ends. Germline CDR1 reads WNHNN; CDR2 reads SYGVQD (reference sequence). In nucleotides, the CDR3 is TGCGCCAGCGGGGACACCAACGAGCAGTACTTC. It codes for CASGDTNEQYF.

The table lists this clonotype with a few counts. The chain couples TRBV7-2 to TRBJ1-6; TRBD1 matches 11 bases. The ends lost 5 bases at V and 7 bases at J; junction bases unmatched: 7. CDR3 length: 16 residues. Germline V lookup: CDR1 SGHTA, CDR2 FQGNSA. The CDR3 spells CASSPWTGGANSPLHF. DNA of the CDR3: TGTGCCAGCAGCCCCTGGACAGGGGGCGCGAATTCACCCCTCCACTTT.

The chain links TRBV6-5 to TRBJ1-6; 7 nucleotides align to TRBD1. This CDR3 has 14 amino acids. In germline, CDR1 is MNHEY, CDR2 SVGAGI. Trimming removed 4 bases from V and 10 bases from J; junction bases left unmatched: 7. CDR3 loop: CASSSTGTYSPLHF. CDR3 sequence (DNA): TGTGCCAGCAGTTCGACAGGGACTTACTCACCCCTCCACTTT.

This clonotype was seen a handful of times. The chain links TRBV20-1 to TRBJ1-6, with a weak D call TRBD1 (6 bases). With 6 bases removed from V and 10 bases from J, the gap between germline ends came to 22 bases. The germline gives CDR1 DFQATT, CDR2 SNEGSKA (reference sequence). CDR3 length: 15 amino acids. The CDR3 coding sequence is TGCAGTGCCGACCAGGGGTTCCCCCTTTGGTCACCCCTCCACTTT. The encoded protein is CSADQGFPLWSPLHF.

This clonotype turned up a few times. The chain has TRBV7-2 and TRBJ1-4; 11 nucleotides line up with TRBD1. The CDR3 length is 15 residues. From germline, CDR1 is SGHTA and CDR2 FQGNSA. The V segment lost 4 bases and the J segment 7 bases; nucleotides outside the gene matches: 5. The CDR3: CASSSAGQGVEKLFF. In DNA, the CDR3 is TGTGCCAGCAGCTCCGCGGGACAGGGGGTTGAAAAACTGTTTTTT.

This clonotype was detected only a few times. This chain connects TRBV29-1 to TRBJ2-7; D is uncertain. Germline CDR1 is SQVTM and CDR2 is ANQGSEA. The CDR3 covers 12 residues. Trimming removed 4 bases at V and 2 bases at J, with 9 bases between. The CDR3 region has the DNA TGCAGCGTTGGGAGCAGCACCTACGAGCAGTACTTC. The encoded protein is CSVGSSTYEQYF.

The chain has TRBV18 and TRBJ2-5; no definite D call. V was shortened by 0 bases and J by 4 bases, with 3 bases between the two germline ends. CDR1 and CDR2 from the germline V gene are KGHSH and LQKENI. The CDR3 is made up of 12 amino acids. The CDR3 reads CASSPPAETQYF. Written as DNA, the CDR3 is TGTGCCAGCTCACCACCAGCAGAGACCCAGTACTTC.

On this clonotype itself: One end of the junction fails to match germline, which may point to a read error. The chain combines TRBV7-3 with TRBJ2-1, with TRBD2 matching 7 bases. Germline CDR1 and CDR2: SGHTA and FQGTGA. This CDR3 comprises 14 residues. CDR3 bases: TGTGTCAGCAGCTCACTAGCGCCGGGGGGTGAGCAGTTCTTC. This translates into CVSSSLAPGGEQFF.

This clonotype was picked up a small number of times. J is TRBJ1-1 and V is TRBV7-6; D is undetermined. Looked up from germline, CDR1 is SGHVS and CDR2 is FNYEAQ. The CDR3 sequence is 15 residues long. V lost 1 base to trimming and J lost 1 base, with 10 bases between them. The CDR3 DNA reads TGTGCCAGCAGCTTAGATCCGGGATCGAACACTGAAGCTTTCTTT. It translates to CASSLDPGSNTEAFF.

J is TRBJ2-3 and V is TRBV6-2 or TRBV6-3; 10 bases fit TRBD1. The V gene's germline CDR1 is MNHEY and CDR2 SVGEGT. The V gene end was trimmed by 4 bases and the J gene end by 3 bases; junction bases not matched to a gene: 16. This CDR3 is 19 amino acids long. The CDR3 is CASSFLPPTGGMRTDTQYF. CDR3 coding DNA: TGTGCCAGCAGTTTCTTACCTCCGACAGGGGGCATGAGGACAGATACGCAGTATTTT.

This clonotype was counted many times. V usage is TRBV7-2 and J usage is TRBJ2-2, with TRBD1 matching over 8 bases. Germline lookup yields CDR1 SGHTA and CDR2 FQGNSA. The junction had 6 bases not matched to a gene; V was cut back by 5 bases and J by 4 bases. The CDR3 extends over 15 amino acids. CDR3 loop: CASSEDRVVTGELFF. CDR3 in DNA: TGTGCCAGCAGCGAGGACAGGGTGGTCACCGGGGAGCTGTTTTTT. Complete variable domain (other parts from reference TRBV7-2 and TRBJ2-2): GAGVSQSPSNKVTEKGKDVELRCDPISGHTALYWYRQSLGQGLEFLIYFQGNSAPDKSGLPSDRFSAERTGGSVSTLTIQRTQQEDSAVYLCASSEDRVVTGELFFGEGSRLTVL.